The source of this T cell receptor (beta chain) is a study of T cell responses to AZD1222 COVID-19 vaccine. Findings and caveats of the study: It should be noted that donors were predominantly white British and more often female, and clonal diversity was possibly underestimated. Targeting of unmutated variant regions was reportedly seen in nearly half of spike-specific TCRs. Repertoires in all cases were sampled only once the peak T cell response had passed. Spike-spanning, vaccine-associated CD4 TCRs were dominant at 160-218 and 743-854.

Libraries were prepared by immunoSEQ multiplex PCR; TCRdb keeps only in-frame clonotypes and omits some of them. This sample carries 130,000 to 150,000 clones, around 88% of them seen once, and the ten largest clones take approximately 3.1%. This clone was detected only once. Its matching antigen is unknown. With 1 base removed from V and 5 bases from J, the gap between germline ends came to 9 bases. Germline CDR1 and CDR2: LGHDT and YNNKEL (reference sequence). The length of the CDR3 is 13 residues. The specimen was peripheral blood, collected on day 0 of MenACWY control vaccination. The rearrangement joins TRBV3-1 (or the pseudogene TRBV3-2) to TRBJ2-7; D is uncertain. The TCR sequence derives from an adult in good health. CDR3 sequence (DNA): TGTGCCAGCAGCCAAGGTGAGAGGCACGAGCAGTACTTC. This encodes CASSQGERHEQYF.